This T cell receptor beta chain was observed in a study of Ad26.COV2.S vaccination and SARS-CoV-2 variants. As for the study in general: Doses of Ad26.COV2.S were injected into muscle once or twice, 56 days apart. Study observations and caveats: People who got the vaccine had more spike-specific TCR breadth than people who got placebo.

Trimming removed 6 bases at V and 7 bases at J, with 7 bases between. This CDR3 has 11 residues. The germline CDR1 and CDR2 sequences are WSHSY and SAAADI. For this clone: Its antigen is not known.

Treatment defined: over 15 received Ad26.COV2.S at low or high dose, single or two shots; roughly five received placebo; per-sample allocation not given. Sampling happened 63 days after the first vaccine or placebo injection. Within Boston, the person who donated was an adult of 18-55 years. Some clones are missing from TCRdb's copy, which holds only in-frame ones; the method was immunoSEQ multiplex PCR. This table holds 200,000 to 250,000 clones, around nine tenths found once. The source was peripheral blood, collected in a trial of Ad26.COV2.S vaccine versus placebo. The sequence was collected from a person between 18 and 65 years old who received the Ad26.COV2.S COVID-19 vaccine or a placebo. This chain links TRBV10-2 with TRBJ2-1; no firm D call. The CDR3 DNA follows: TGCGCCAGCAGCCCAGTTAATGAGCAGTTCTTC. It translates to CASSPVNEQFF.